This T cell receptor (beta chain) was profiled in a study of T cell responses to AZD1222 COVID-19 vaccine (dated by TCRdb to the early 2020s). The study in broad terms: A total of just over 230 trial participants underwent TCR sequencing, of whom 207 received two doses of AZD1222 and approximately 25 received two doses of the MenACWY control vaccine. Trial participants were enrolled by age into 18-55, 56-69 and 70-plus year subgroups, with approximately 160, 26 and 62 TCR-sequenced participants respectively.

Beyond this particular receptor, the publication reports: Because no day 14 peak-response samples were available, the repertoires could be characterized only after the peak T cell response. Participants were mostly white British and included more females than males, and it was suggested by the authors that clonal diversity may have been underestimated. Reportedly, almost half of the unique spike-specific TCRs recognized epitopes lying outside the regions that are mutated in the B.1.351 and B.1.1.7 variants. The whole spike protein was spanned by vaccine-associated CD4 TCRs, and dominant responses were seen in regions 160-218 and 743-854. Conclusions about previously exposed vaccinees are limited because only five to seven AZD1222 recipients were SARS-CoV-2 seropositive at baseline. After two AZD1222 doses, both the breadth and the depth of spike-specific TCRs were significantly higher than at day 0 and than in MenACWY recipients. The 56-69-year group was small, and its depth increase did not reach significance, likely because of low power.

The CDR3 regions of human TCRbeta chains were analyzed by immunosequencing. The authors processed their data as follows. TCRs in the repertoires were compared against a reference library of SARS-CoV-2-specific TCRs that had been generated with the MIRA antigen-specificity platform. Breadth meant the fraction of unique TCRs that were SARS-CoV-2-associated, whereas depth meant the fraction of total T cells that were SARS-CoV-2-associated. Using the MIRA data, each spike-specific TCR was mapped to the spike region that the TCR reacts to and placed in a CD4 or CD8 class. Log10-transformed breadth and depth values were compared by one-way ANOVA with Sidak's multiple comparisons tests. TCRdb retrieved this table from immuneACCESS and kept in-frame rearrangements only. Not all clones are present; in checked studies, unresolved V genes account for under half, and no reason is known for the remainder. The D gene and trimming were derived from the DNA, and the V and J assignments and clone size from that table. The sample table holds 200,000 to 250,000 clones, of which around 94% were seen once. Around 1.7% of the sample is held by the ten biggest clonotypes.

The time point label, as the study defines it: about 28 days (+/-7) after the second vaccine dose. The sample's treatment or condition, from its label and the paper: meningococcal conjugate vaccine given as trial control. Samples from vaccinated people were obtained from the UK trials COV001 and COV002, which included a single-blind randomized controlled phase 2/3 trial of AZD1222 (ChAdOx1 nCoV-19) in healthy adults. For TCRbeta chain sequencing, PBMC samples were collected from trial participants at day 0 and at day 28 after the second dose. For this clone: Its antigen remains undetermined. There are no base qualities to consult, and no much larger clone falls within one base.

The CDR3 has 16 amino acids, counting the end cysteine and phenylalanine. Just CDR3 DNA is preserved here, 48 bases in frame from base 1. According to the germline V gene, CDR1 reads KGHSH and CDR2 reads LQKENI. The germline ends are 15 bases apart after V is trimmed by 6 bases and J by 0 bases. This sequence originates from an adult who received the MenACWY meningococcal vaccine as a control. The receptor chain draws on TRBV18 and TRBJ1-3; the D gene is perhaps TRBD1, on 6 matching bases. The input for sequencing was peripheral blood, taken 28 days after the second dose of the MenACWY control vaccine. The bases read TGTGCCAGCTCGGCGACAGGCCCGAACTCTGGAAACACCATATATTTT. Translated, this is CASSATGPNSGNTIYF.